Listed here are 22 T cell receptor beta chains from one sample, sequenced in a study of T cells in Graves' hyperthyroidism and ophthalmopathy. Template material for amplifying TCR beta CDR3 regions consisted of RNA transcripts. Using the HTBI primer set, a first-round RT-PCR was run on the TCR CDR3. In TCRdb, the multiplex PCR reads were re-called with MiXCR into one record per CDR3 protein. The sample includes hundreds of thousands of distinct CDR3 sequences, 13% to 15% of them seen just once. The sample was blood. Receptor source: a woman in her 50s with Graves' ophthalmopathy.

This clonotype was counted many times. The genes are TRBV6-1 and TRBJ2-1, with TRBD1 as a possible D gene (6 bases). Germline-derived CDR1 and CDR2 are MNHNS and SASEGT. V dropped 6 bases and J dropped 5 bases, with 17 bases sitting between them. The CDR3 covers 15 residues. CDR3 sequence reads: CASRPYRASNNEQFF. CDR3 in DNA: TGTGCCAGCAGACCCTACAGGGCTTCAAACAATGAGCAGTTCTTC.

In its sample, this clonotype was seen many times. V is TRBV5-8 and J is TRBJ2-7; a possible D gene is TRBD2 (6 bases). Trimming cost V 4 bases and J 0 bases, with 17 bases left between them. Germline V gene lookup returns CDR1 SGHTS and CDR2 YDEGEE. The length of the CDR3 is 16 residues. The CDR3 DNA reads TGTGCCAGCAGCACGGCACTAGCACGGGGCTCCTACGAGCAGTACTTC. This encodes CASSTALARGSYEQYF.

Many counts were recorded for this clonotype. This rearrangement joins TRBV20-1 to TRBJ2-1, with D possibly TRBD2 on 6 matching bases. Germline CDR1 reads DFQATT; CDR2 reads SNEGSKA (reference sequence). The CDR3 covers 15 residues. Trimming removed 0 bases from V and 8 bases from J, with 17 bases in between. The DNA of the CDR3 is TGCAGTGCTAGAGATCTGTTAACTAGCATCGATGAGCAGTTCTTC. Protein sequence: CSARDLLTSIDEQFF.

The sample holds a few counts of this clonotype. This chain links TRBV5-4 with TRBJ2-1; D possibly corresponds to TRBD1 (7 bases). The V and J ends lost 3 bases and 6 bases respectively, with 16 bases between them. This CDR3 has 15 amino acids. Germline CDR1 reads SGHNT; CDR2 reads YYREEE (reference sequence). The CDR3 region has the DNA TGTGCCAGCAGCTCGTCGAACAGGGGAGGCAATGAGCAGTTCTTC. It codes for CASSSSNRGGNEQFF.

There are many counts of this clonotype. The V and J genes are TRBV7-9 and TRBJ2-1, with TRBD2 as a possible D gene (6 bases). Per germline, CDR1 SEHNR and CDR2 FQNEAQ (reference sequence). V lost 0 bases and J lost 4, with 16 bases in between. CDR3 size: 17 residues. The CDR3: CASSLALGTGIYNEQFF. CDR3 bases: TGTGCCAGCAGCTTAGCGTTAGGGACTGGAATTTACAATGAGCAGTTCTTC.

This rearrangement joins TRBV19 to TRBJ1-1, with 7 bases fitting TRBD1. CDR1 and CDR2 (germline): LNHDA, SQIVND (reference sequence). The CDR3 has 14 amino acids. J gave up 6 bases and V 9 bases, and 13 bases lay outside the gene matches. The CDR3 DNA follows: TGTGCCAGCACCGAAGGACAGGTGATCGCTGAAGCTTTCTTT. It specifies CASTEGQVIAEAFF.

This clonotype appeared many times. The rearrangement links TRBV12-3 or TRBV12-4 to TRBJ2-7, with D tentatively TRBD2 (6 bases). The V end lost 5 bases, the J end lost 7 bases, and 21 bases lay between the germline ends. The CDR3 has 15 residues. CDR3 nucleotides: TGTGCCAGCAGTCGAGCGGGTGCCATGTTTCAGGAGCAGTACTTC. This gives the protein CASSRAGAMFQEQYF.

The chain employs TRBV24-1 and TRBJ2-7; possibly TRBD1 for D (6 bases). This CDR3 comprises 15 residues. V lost 2 bases to trimming and J lost 1 base, with 11 bases between them. Germline CDR1 is KGHDR and CDR2 is SFDVKD. The CDR3 nucleotides are TGTGCCACCAGTGATTCCAGGACAGCTTCCTACGAGCAGTACTTC. Its protein is CATSDSRTASYEQYF.

The chain joins TRBV5-5 to TRBJ2-7; the D call may be TRBD1 or TRBD2 (5 bases each). Deletions cut 1 base from V and 0 bases from J, with 14 bases between. Germline-derived CDR1 and CDR2 are SGHKS and YYEKEE (reference sequence). The CDR3 loop spans 16 amino acids. The CDR3 protein is CASSLSDRDGSYEQYF. As DNA, the CDR3 is TGTGCCAGCAGCTTGTCCGACCGGGACGGCTCCTACGAGCAGTACTTC. Variable domain in full (rest from reference TRBV5-5 and TRBJ2-7): DAGVTQSPTHLIKTRGQQVTLRCSPISGHKSVSWYQQVLGQGPQFIFQYYEKEERGRGNFPDRFSARQFPNYSSELNVNALLLGDSALYLCASSLSDRDGSYEQYFGPGTRLTVT.

Ten or more counts support this clonotype. The genes are TRBV18 and TRBJ2-7; 9 positions match TRBD2. The junction had 6 bases not matched to a gene; V was cut back by 8 bases and J by 4 bases. The CDR3 length is 13 residues. Germline V gene sequence: CDR1 KGHSH, CDR2 LQKENI. CDR3 amino acids: CASQVAGVYEQYF. For the CDR3, the DNA is TGTGCCAGCCAGGTAGCGGGAGTGTACGAGCAGTACTTC.

At least ten counts were recorded for this clonotype. V usage is TRBV28 and J usage is TRBJ2-7, with 8 positions matching TRBD2. The length of the CDR3 is 14 residues. Unmatched junction bases numbered 9, after V lost 5 bases and J lost 6 bases. CDR1 and CDR2 (germline): MDHEN, SYDVKM. CDR3 sequence: CASSRSGSQSEQYF. CDR3 in DNA: TGTGCCAGCAGTCGAAGCGGGAGTCAAAGCGAGCAGTACTTC.

This clonotype was counted between two and nine times. The chain recombines TRBV4-3 with TRBJ1-1; possible D gene TRBD1, 6 bases. The V gene lost 1 base and the J gene lost 0 bases, with 12 bases spanning the gap. There are 16 residues in the CDR3. The V gene's germline CDR1 is LGHNA and CDR2 YSLEER. CDR3 residues: CASSQAAGAMNTEAFF. The CDR3 nucleotides read TGCGCCAGCAGCCAAGCGGCAGGGGCCATGAACACTGAAGCTTTCTTT.

Many counts were recorded for this clonotype. The gene calls are TRBV18 and TRBJ1-1; D not certain. The V and J ends lost 5 bases and 4 bases respectively, with 17 bases between them. CDR3 length: 15 amino acids. Germline lookup yields CDR1 KGHSH and CDR2 LQKENI. Here the CDR3 reads CASSSTNTHSTEAFF. In DNA, the CDR3 is TGTGCCAGCTCATCAACTAACACCCACAGCACTGAAGCTTTCTTT.

The sample holds many counts of this clonotype. The chain joins TRBV7-2 to TRBJ2-7; D might be TRBD2 (6 bases). Looked up from germline, CDR1 is SGHTA and CDR2 is FQGNSA. The V and J ends lost 5 bases and 5 bases respectively, with 13 bases between them. This CDR3 contains 13 residues. CDR3 sequence: CASSMEGRHEQYF. DNA for the CDR3: TGTGCCAGCAGCATGGAGGGCCGCCACGAGCAGTACTTC.

The rearrangement joins TRBV5-4 to TRBJ1-1; a possible D gene is TRBD1 (6 bases). Germline lookup yields CDR1 SGHNT and CDR2 YYREEE (reference sequence). The germline V and J ends were trimmed by 6 bases and 2 bases, with 20 bases remaining between them. The CDR3 is 16 residues long. CDR3 DNA: TGTGCCAGCACCAACATTGGGGGCGGAGGAAACACTGAAGCTTTCTTT. Its translation: CASTNIGGGGNTEAFF. Looking up the rest from reference TRBV5-4 and TRBJ1-1 gives the full variable domain: ETGVTQSPTHLIKTRGQQVTLRCSSQSGHNTVSWYQQALGQGPQFIFQYYREEENGRGNFPPRFSGLQFPNYSSELNVNALELDDSALYLCASTNIGGGGNTEAFFGQGTRLTVV.

This clonotype has ten or more counts. In DNA form, the CDR3 reads TGTGCCAGCAGCCGTGCTGAGGAGCGGGTGGAACAAGAGACCCAGTACTTC. It encodes CASSRAEERVEQETQYF. This chain joins TRBV5-6 and TRBJ2-5; perhaps TRBD2 as D (6 bases). Deletions cut 4 bases from V and 2 bases from J, with 21 bases between. CDR3 length: 17 residues. In germline, CDR1 is SGHDT, CDR2 YYEEEE.

This clonotype was seen repeatedly, ten times or more. This chain connects TRBV11-3 to TRBJ1-5; no firm D call. Per germline, CDR1 SGHNT and CDR2 YENEEA. The CDR3 totals 19 residues. V lost 2 bases, J lost 7 bases, and 27 bases lay in between. The CDR3 DNA reads as TGTGCCAGCAGCTTAAATGGCAGCCAACCTACCTTGTTTGACCAGCCCCAGCATTTT. Its protein is CASSLNGSQPTLFDQPQHF.

This clonotype was picked up a small number of times. The chain joins TRBV12-3 or TRBV12-4 to TRBJ1-3; D is perhaps TRBD1 (6 bases). Trimming removed 6 bases from V and 0 bases from J, with 12 bases in between. This CDR3 has 15 amino acids. In DNA form, the CDR3 reads TGTGCCAGCAGGGGGGGGCGCCACTCTGGAAACACCATATATTTT. This codes for CASRGGRHSGNTIYF.

This clonotype was detected only a few times. The V gene is TRBV10-3, the J gene TRBJ2-7; perhaps TRBD1 as D (6 bases). Trimming pared 6 bases from V and 4 bases from J, leaving 13 bases between. This CDR3 comprises 13 residues. Looked up from germline, CDR1 is ENHRY and CDR2 is SYGVKD. CDR3 coding DNA: TGTGCCATCAGAGGGACACCATATTACGAGCAGTACTTC. Translation: CAIRGTPYYEQYF.

This clonotype was seen ten or more times. The gene calls are TRBV7-2 and TRBJ2-7, with 8 positions matching TRBD1. The V segment lost 1 base and the J segment 5 bases; nucleotides outside the gene matches: 4. The CDR3 covers 14 residues. Germline CDR1 SGHTA, CDR2 FQGNSA. The CDR3 loop reads CASSLVDRGNEQYF. Written as DNA, the CDR3 is TGTGCCAGCAGCTTAGTCGACAGGGGCAACGAGCAGTACTTC.

In this sample, this clonotype turned up once. The rearrangement links TRBV2 to TRBJ1-4; D gene unclear. This CDR3 has 14 residues. Per the germline V gene, CDR1 is SNHLY and CDR2 is FYNNEI. V was trimmed by 6 bases and J by 0 bases, leaving 8 bases between them. The CDR3 DNA reads TGTGCCAGCAGACTTATTGCAACTAATGAAAAACTGTTTTTT. Translating it yields CASRLIATNEKLFF.

This clonotype showed up just a few times. The chain couples TRBV9 to TRBJ2-4, with D perhaps TRBD1 (6 bases). V was pared by 3 bases and J by 7 bases, with 11 bases between. Germline V CDR1 and CDR2: SGDLS, YYNGEE. The CDR3 is made up of 13 amino acids. In nucleotides, the CDR3 is TGTGCCAGCAGCGGTGGGGGCACGAACATTCAGTACTTC. It specifies CASSGGGTNIQYF.